These 30 T cell receptor beta chains were sequenced from one sample in a study of T cell clonality in common variable immunodeficiency. Profiling relied on immunoSEQ multiplex PCR, and the TCRdb table lists in-frame clones only, not all of them. The sample was found to contain some 64,000 clones, and every one recurs. Sequenced material: peripheral blood mononuclear cells. Receptors were obtained from a person between 18 and 69 years old in good health.

This clone was detected ten times or more. With the read ending 3 residues before the CDR3 end, the germline J gene is used to fill in that end. The chain carries TRBV29-1 and TRBJ2-7, with TRBD1 identical over 10 bases. V shed 5 bases, J shed 4 bases, and the junction held 8 bases outside the gene matches. Looked up from germline, CDR1 is SQVTM and CDR2 is ANQGSEA. The CDR3 covers 14 residues. This CDR3 reads CSVSDRGVDYEQYF. The DNA read from the CDR3 is TGCAGCGTTTCGGACAGGGGGGTGGATTACGAG.

This clone was detected many times. The CDR3 end lies 3 residues beyond the end of the read and is filled in from the germline J gene. V gene TRBV12-3 or TRBV12-4 combines with J gene TRBJ2-1; 9 positions match TRBD2. The CDR3 has 15 residues. With V trimmed by 3 bases and J by 7 bases, 7 bases remained unmatched. Here the CDR3 reads CASSLVASGKNEQFF. The part of the CDR3 DNA that was read is TGTGCCAGCAGTTTGGTGGCTAGCGGGAAGAATGAG.

There are many counts of this clone. The read is 3 residues too short to cover the CDR3 end, so that end is filled in from the germline J gene. This chain connects TRBV7-9 to TRBJ1-2; D perhaps matches TRBD1 (5 bases). Germline V gene sequence: CDR1 SEHNR, CDR2 FQNEAQ (reference sequence). V lost 0 bases to trimming and J lost 7 bases, with 6 bases between them. The CDR3 contains 12 residues. CDR3: CASSLATGGYTF. The covered CDR3 bases are TGTGCCAGCAGCTTAGCAACAGGTGGC.

The table lists this clone with many counts. The read gets to within 3 residues of the CDR3 end, and the germline J gene fills in the rest. This chain connects TRBV5-5 to TRBJ1-5, with no clear D. The germline gives CDR1 SGHKS, CDR2 YYEKEE (reference sequence). The CDR3 sequence is 15 residues long. The V gene lost 0 bases and the J gene lost 0 bases, with 7 bases spanning the gap. CDR3 loop: CASSLAGYSNQPQHF. The covered CDR3 bases are TGTGCCAGCAGCTTGGCGGGGTATAGCAATCAGCCC.

There are a few counts of this clone. The CDR3 end falls 3 residues outside the read, so it is completed with the germline J gene. This chain uses TRBV6-4 with TRBJ2-2, with 13 bases aligning to TRBD2. The J segment lost 6 bases and the V segment lost 6 bases, leaving 4 bases of the junction unmatched. Germline-derived CDR1 and CDR2 are MRHNA and SNTAGT. The CDR3 sequence is 15 residues long. The covered CDR3 bases are TGTGCCAGCAGAGCGGGACTAGCGGGGTCCGGGGAG. Translation: CASRAGLAGSGE. The entire CDR3 protein is CASRAGLAGSGELFF.

This clone was counted only a few times. The read ends 3 residues early relative to the CDR3; the germline J gene fills the gap. The rearrangement links TRBV20-1 to TRBJ2-7, with 8 bases matching TRBD2. The V gene's germline CDR1 is DFQATT and CDR2 SNEGSKA (reference sequence). The V segment lost 5 bases and the J segment 3 bases; nucleotides outside the gene matches: 9. The CDR3 is 14 residues long. The covered CDR3 bases are TGCAGTGCTGATAGCGGGGCGGCGGACTACGAG. This translates into CSADSGAADYE. The CDR3 in its entirety is CSADSGAADYEQYF.

This clone occurred many times. The CDR3 DNA, read in part, is TGTGCCAGCTCACCCAGCACAGGGGGCTCAGACTACGAG. This translates into CASSPSTGGSDYE. The CDR3, in full, reads CASSPSTGGSDYEQYF. V is TRBV18 and J is TRBJ2-7; 9 nucleotides line up with TRBD1. The sequenced fragment ends 3 residues before the CDR3 boundary, so the rest is inferred from the germline J gene. The V gene end was trimmed by 3 bases and the J gene end by 3 bases; junction bases not matched to a gene: 9. Germline CDR1 and CDR2: KGHSH and LQKENI. The CDR3 sequence is 16 residues long.

This clone was recorded at least ten times. From the germline J gene comes the end of the CDR3, since the read stops 3 residues before it. The chain joins TRBV2 to TRBJ1-3; weak D call: TRBD1 (6 bases). Looked up from germline, CDR1 is SNHLY and CDR2 is FYNNEI. The CDR3 consists of 17 residues. V was pared by 3 bases and J by 3 bases, with 18 bases between. CDR3 DNA (partial): TGTGCCAGCAGTGATCAACGCCCCACAGGGCTTGGAAACACC. This sequence encodes CASSDQRPTGLGNT. The full CDR3 is CASSDQRPTGLGNTIYF.

There are many counts of this clone. The observed sequence ends 3 residues before the CDR3 terminus, with the missing tail filled in from the germline J gene. The rearrangement joins TRBV7-9 to TRBJ2-7; D gene unclear. The CDR3 is 13 residues long. CDR1 is SEHNR and CDR2 is FQNEAQ in the germline V gene (reference sequence). V was shortened by 1 base and J by 5 bases, with 9 bases between the two germline ends. CDR3 DNA (partial): TGTGCCAGCAGCTTAGACTTCCAAGACGAG. Translated, it gives CASSLDFQDE. The full CDR3 sequence reads CASSLDFQDEQYF.

This clone has a count of ten or more. The read finishes 3 residues shy of the CDR3 end, and the germline J gene is used to complete it. This sequence joins TRBV30 and TRBJ2-5; 9 nucleotides align to TRBD2. Germline CDR1 and CDR2: GTSNPN and SVGIG (reference sequence). The CDR3 has 14 amino acids. V shed 4 bases and J 5 bases; nucleotides not matched to a gene: 8. The DNA read from the CDR3 is TGTGCCTGGACCCGAGCGGGAGGCTCCGAGACC. Protein sequence: CAWTRAGGSET. The complete CDR3 protein is CAWTRAGGSETQYF.

This clone appeared many times. The read terminates 3 residues ahead of where the CDR3 ends, so the germline J gene completes it. This rearrangement joins TRBV12-3 or TRBV12-4 to TRBJ1-2, with 7 bases aligning to TRBD1. V gave up 6 bases and J gave up 7 bases; unmatched junction bases: 14. The CDR3 loop spans 15 amino acids. The CDR3 here is CASRDGSQGVAGYTF. The CDR3 bases that were read are TGTGCCAGCAGGGACGGTTCCCAGGGGGTGGCTGGC.

There are many counts of this clone. The read ends 3 residues shy of where the CDR3 ends; the end is completed using the germline J gene. This chain connects TRBV30 to TRBJ2-7; D might be TRBD2 (6 bases). The germline CDR1 and CDR2 sequences are GTSNPN and SVGIG (reference sequence). Trimming took 1 base from V and 0 from J, leaving 7 bases between them. This CDR3 comprises 13 residues. CDR3 DNA (partial): TGTGCCTGGAGTGGCGGGAACTCCTACGAG. As protein: CAWSGGNSYE. The whole CDR3 region reads CAWSGGNSYEQYF.

This clone appeared many times. The CDR3 goes on 3 residues after the read ends, and that part is filled in from the germline J gene. The chain joins TRBV30 to TRBJ2-5; D might be TRBD2 (7 bases). V was pared by 0 bases and J by 4 bases, with 12 bases between. Germline V gives CDR1 GTSNPN, CDR2 SVGIG (reference sequence). The CDR3 covers 14 residues. CDR3 amino acids: CAWSVVGGGETQYF. CDR3 bases read: TGTGCCTGGAGTGTCGTGGGAGGGGGAGAGACC.

This clone was counted ten times or more. From the germline J gene comes the end of the CDR3, since the read stops 3 residues before it. This chain uses TRBV19 with TRBJ2-1, with D tentatively TRBD2 (6 bases). The length of the CDR3 is 17 residues. CDR1 and CDR2 from the germline V gene are LNHDA and SQIVND (reference sequence). Trimming pared 0 bases from V and 4 bases from J, leaving 16 bases between. The CDR3 loop reads CASSIDHGGPIYNEQFF. CDR3 DNA, as far as it was read: TGTGCCAGTAGTATAGATCACGGGGGACCGATTTACAATGAG.

This clone showed up many times. The DNA ends 3 residues before the CDR3 does, and the rest of the CDR3 is filled in from the germline J gene. The V call is TRBV20-1, the J call TRBJ1-1, with D possibly being TRBD1 (5 bases). The germline gives CDR1 DFQATT, CDR2 SNEGSKA (reference sequence). This CDR3 region has 13 residues. The CDR3 here is CSAYEGITKRAFF. The CDR3 DNA, read in part, is TGCAGTGCTTATGAGGGGATAACAAAAAGA.

This clone was observed many times. Read sequence stops 3 residues before the CDR3 end, and the germline J gene provides the missing end. The genes are TRBV12-3 or TRBV12-4 and TRBJ2-1; TRBD2 matches at 8 bases. The CDR3 extends over 14 amino acids. Losses at the gene ends were 5 bases for V and 3 bases for J; bases not matched to a gene: 3. CDR3: CASSTSGNYNEQFF. The covered CDR3 bases are TGTGCCAGCAGTACTAGCGGAAACTACAATGAG.

In this sample, this clone turned up many times. The sequenced fragment ends 3 residues before the CDR3 boundary, so the rest is inferred from the germline J gene. The V call is TRBV5-1, the J call TRBJ1-1, with TRBD1 as a possible D gene (5 bases). From germline, CDR1 is SGHRS and CDR2 YFSETQ. V lost 3 bases and J 2 bases, leaving 14 bases between the germline ends. The CDR3 runs 15 residues. CDR3 sequence: CASSSQWGGNTEAFF. The sequenced CDR3 bases are TGCGCCAGCAGCTCCCAGTGGGGGGGAAACACTGAA. Drawing the rest from reference TRBV5-1 and TRBJ1-1, the complete variable domain is KAGVTQTPRYLIKTRGQQVTLSCSPISGHRSVSWYQQTPGQGLQFLFEYFSETQRNKGNFPGRFSGRQFSNSRSEMNVSTLELGDSALYLCASSSQWGGNTEAFFGQGTRLTVV.

In this sample, this clone turned up many times. The read ends 3 residues early relative to the CDR3; the germline J gene fills the gap. This chain joins TRBV2 and TRBJ1-6, with D possibly matching TRBD1 (6 bases). This CDR3 contains 14 residues. Germline V gene data show CDR1 as SNHLY and CDR2 as FYNNEI. V lost 2 bases and J lost 10, with 12 bases in between. The sequenced CDR3 bases are TGTGCCAGCAGTGAAAGTACAGGGAAGTCACCC. Amino acid sequence: CASSESTGKSP. The complete CDR3 protein is CASSESTGKSPLHF.

This clone was recorded at least ten times. Read coverage stops 3 residues before the CDR3 terminus; the germline J gene supplies the remainder. This chain uses TRBV4-2 with TRBJ1-5, with D uncertain. Germline V lookup: CDR1 LGHNA, CDR2 YNFKEQ. The length of the CDR3 is 14 residues. V shed 3 bases and J shed 7 bases, with 13 bases lying between them. The part of the CDR3 DNA that was read is TGTGCCAGCAGCCAGACAAGTGGTACCCAGCCC. Protein product: CASSQTSGTQP. In full, the CDR3 is CASSQTSGTQPQHF.

This clone was observed a handful of times. The missing CDR3 end, 3 residues past where the read stops, is filled in from the germline J gene. The V gene is TRBV20-1, the J gene TRBJ2-1, with a possible D match to TRBD2 (6 bases). Looked up from germline, CDR1 is DFQATT and CDR2 is SNEGSKA (reference sequence). The CDR3 extends over 13 amino acids. Trimming removed 5 bases at V and 6 bases at J, with 14 bases between. The CDR3 loop reads CSARRTSPNEQFF. Incomplete CDR3 DNA: TGCAGTGCTCGTAGAACTAGCCCCAATGAG.

This clone was counted ten times or more. The CDR3 end lies 3 residues beyond the end of the read and is filled in from the germline J gene. This rearrangement joins TRBV20-1 to TRBJ2-2; 9 bases fit TRBD1. Trimming removed 5 bases from V and 5 bases from J; junction bases left unmatched: 9. Germline V gene data show CDR1 as DFQATT and CDR2 as SNEGSKA (reference sequence). The CDR3 contains 15 residues. The CDR3: CSAPQGAGITGELFF. CDR3 DNA (partial): TGCAGTGCTCCACAGGGGGCAGGGATAACCGGGGAG.

There are many counts of this clone. The read halts 3 residues ahead of the CDR3 end, with the missing end drawn from the germline J gene. The chain has TRBV11-2 and TRBJ2-1; 7 bases fit TRBD1. This CDR3 has 15 residues. Germline V gene sequence: CDR1 SGHAT, CDR2 FQNNGV. The V segment lost 5 bases and the J segment 6 bases; nucleotides outside the gene matches: 10. CDR3 amino acids: CASSPGAGGINEQFF. The DNA read from the CDR3 is TGTGCCAGCAGCCCTGGGGCAGGGGGTATCAATGAG.

This clone was counted many times. CDR3 in amino acids: CASSRLPTGSGQETQYF. The sequenced part of the CDR3 DNA is TGCGCCAGCAGCCGATTACCTACAGGATCCGGACAAGAGACC. This chain connects TRBV5-1 to TRBJ2-5; D may be TRBD1 (5 bases). Read data end 3 residues before the CDR3 end; the end is taken from the germline J gene. Trimming cost V 4 bases and J 2 bases, with 21 bases left between them. CDR1 and CDR2 (germline): SGHRS, YFSETQ. This CDR3 region has 17 residues.

This clone appeared many times. From the germline J gene comes the end of the CDR3, since the read stops 3 residues before it. The rearrangement joins TRBV19 to TRBJ1-6; 10 bases are a match to TRBD1. The V gene's germline CDR1 is LNHDA and CDR2 SQIVND (reference sequence). The CDR3 is 15 amino acids. The trim removed 8 bases at V and 8 bases at J, leaving 9 bases unmatched. CDR3 DNA, as far as it was read: TGTGCCAGTCATGAAACGGGACAGGGGTATTCACCC. Residues: CASHETGQGYSP. The full CDR3 protein is CASHETGQGYSPLHF.

This clone came up many times. The read stops 3 residues short of the end of the CDR3; the missing end is completed from the germline J gene. The rearrangement links TRBV20-1 to TRBJ2-7, with D perhaps matching TRBD1 (8 bases). The CDR3 runs 15 residues. V was trimmed by 5 bases and J by 3 bases, leaving 20 bases between them. CDR1 is DFQATT, CDR2 SNEGSKA, per germline (reference sequence). The CDR3 sequence is CSAEGGTGLNYEQYF. Incomplete CDR3 DNA: TGCAGTGCTGAGGGGGGGACAGGCTTAAACTACGAG.

There are many counts of this clone. The read finishes 3 residues shy of the CDR3 end, and the germline J gene is used to complete it. The J gene is TRBJ2-2, the V gene TRBV4-2; tentative D call: TRBD1 (5 bases). The CDR3 length is 14 residues. CDR1 is LGHNA and CDR2 is YNFKEQ in the germline V gene. This CDR3 is CASSQGQTPMRLFF. Incomplete CDR3 DNA: TGTGCCAGCAGCCAAGGACAGACACCCATGCGG.

This clone occurred many times. Sequencing ends 3 residues short of the CDR3 end; the germline J gene provides the rest. The chain joins TRBV6-2 or TRBV6-3 to TRBJ2-3; 7 nucleotides match TRBD2. The CDR3 is 16 residues long. CDR1 and CDR2 from the germline V gene are MNHEY and SVGEGT. V lost 0 bases and J lost 0; bases outside the gene matches: 3. This CDR3 is CASSYSLRGSTDTQYF. The CDR3 bases that were read are TGTGCCAGCAGTTACTCTCTGCGGGGGAGCACAGATACG.

This clone was recorded at least ten times. The DNA ends 3 residues before the CDR3 does, and the rest of the CDR3 is filled in from the germline J gene. This chain uses TRBV5-1 with TRBJ1-5, with 7 bases identical to TRBD1. The CDR3 consists of 13 residues. The V gene end was trimmed by 5 bases and the J gene end by 5 bases; junction bases not matched to a gene: 4. Germline CDR1 is SGHRS and CDR2 is YFSETQ. The CDR3 bases that were read are TGCGCCAGCAGTCGACAGGGAGATCAGCCC. It yields the protein CASSRQGDQP. The entire CDR3 protein is CASSRQGDQPQHF.

Regarding this clone: One end of the junction does not line up with germline, which may come from a read error. Read coverage stops 3 residues before the CDR3 terminus; the germline J gene supplies the remainder. The same CDR3 can be traced to other DNA sequences in this sample. The genes are TRBV2 and TRBJ2-7, with 9 bases identical to TRBD1. There are 15 residues in the CDR3. Looked up from germline, CDR1 is SNHLY and CDR2 is FYNNEI. The covered CDR3 bases are TGCGCCAGCAGGCCTCGGACAGGGGAGACCTACGAG. Translating it yields CASRPRTGETYE. The whole CDR3 protein is CASRPRTGETYEQYF.

This clone was recorded at least ten times. The read ends 3 residues shy of where the CDR3 ends; the end is completed using the germline J gene. The J gene is TRBJ1-1, the V gene TRBV30; the D is unclear. In germline, CDR1 is GTSNPN, CDR2 SVGIG (reference sequence). Deletions cut 4 bases from V and 0 bases from J, with 6 bases between. The CDR3 is 12 residues long. The CDR3 spells CAWITLNTEAFF. The DNA read from the CDR3 is TGTGCCTGGATTACACTGAACACTGAA.